This TCR beta chain derives from a study of blood T cells in healthy people across ages. Looked up from germline, CDR1 is SGHVS and CDR2 is FQNEAQ. V shed 3 bases and J shed 5 bases, with 11 bases lying between them. The length of the CDR3 is 14 residues. A second PCR, run for roughly 7 to 11 cycles, used a sample-barcoded 5' primer plus a J-beta primer mix. Using its own MiXCR run on the 5' RACE reads, TCRdb lists one record per CDR3 protein. The table includes about 970,000 distinct CDR3 sequences, roughly 51% detected once. The receptor comes from a woman aged 55-75 years in good health. The sequencing sample was made of blood. This chain joins TRBV7-8 and TRBJ1-5, with a possible D match to TRBD1 (6 bases). The CDR3 is CASSFSEGDQPQHF. For the CDR3, the DNA is TGTGCCAGCAGCTTTTCTGAGGGGGATCAGCCCCAGCATTTT.